Listed here are 22 T cell receptor beta chains from one sample, sequenced in a study of CD8+CD57+ T cells in acquired aplastic anemia. Profiling of TCR beta VDJ combinations and CDR3 sequences used genomic DNA as template. TCRdb processed the reads anew with MiXCR; each CDR3 protein has one entry. Of fewer than 250,000 distinct CDR3 sequences listed, over 40% were seen once; the top ten hold 20%. All patients picked for sequencing had shown, by flow cytometry, an expansion of CD8+CD57+ cells. Material for sequencing was sorted CD4+, CD8+, or CD8+CD57+ T cells (not recorded which) from PBMCs. These TCRs come from a human donor with aplastic anemia.

Turning to this clonotype: This may be a read error: a much more frequent sequence differs by one nucleotide. The genes are TRBV12-5 and TRBJ1-6, with D maybe TRBD1 (5 bases). There are 13 residues in the CDR3. The germline V and J ends were trimmed by 6 bases and 10 bases, with 13 bases remaining between them. Germline V lookup: CDR1 LGHNT, CDR2 FRNRAP. CDR3 residues: CASGRDLGSPLHF. The CDR3 bases are TGTGCTAGTGGCCGGGACCTTGGATCACCCCTCCACTTT.

V is TRBV15 and J is TRBJ2-6; D is possibly TRBD1 (6 bases). Germline CDR1 and CDR2: LNHNV and YYDKDF (reference sequence). The CDR3 spans 16 residues. The V and J ends lost 5 bases and 2 bases respectively, with 13 bases between them. The CDR3 is CATSLLAGAGANVLTF. CDR3 coding DNA: TGTGCCACCAGCCTTCTGGCAGGGGCTGGGGCCAACGTCCTGACTTTC. The variable domain in full, with the rest retrieved from reference TRBV15 and TRBJ2-6, is DAMVIQNPRYQVTQFGKPVTLSCSQTLNHNVMYWYQQKSSQAPKLLFHYYDKDFNNEADTPDNFQSRRPNTSFCFLDIRSPGLGDTAMYLCATSLLAGAGANVLTFGAGSRLTVL.

The chain is built from TRBV9 and TRBJ2-7; weak D call: TRBD1 (5 bases). V gave up 3 bases and J gave up 0 bases, with 10 bases separating them. The CDR3 is made up of 14 amino acids. Per germline, CDR1 SGDLS and CDR2 YYNGEE. The CDR3 DNA is TGTGCCAGCAGCGATAACAGGAGCTCCTACGAGCAGTACTTC. Its translation is CASSDNRSSYEQYF.

The chain joins TRBV9 to TRBJ2-7; 12 nucleotides match TRBD1. The germline V gene encodes CDR1 SGDLS and CDR2 YYNGEE. V shed 0 bases and J 5 bases; nucleotides not matched to a gene: 6. This CDR3 comprises 16 residues. The CDR3 nucleotides are TGTGCCAGCAGCGTAGGCCCGGGACAGGGGGCCCACGAGCAGTACTTC. Translation: CASSVGPGQGAHEQYF.

The chain combines TRBV6-9 with TRBJ1-4, with D possibly matching TRBD1 (5 bases). Trimming pared 10 bases from V and 4 bases from J, leaving 16 bases between. This CDR3 contains 14 residues. The germline CDR1 and CDR2 sequences are MNHGY and SVAAGI. The CDR3 protein is CATRLAGDNEKLFF. CDR3 DNA: TGTGCCACACGACTAGCGGGGGATAATGAAAAACTGTTTTTT.

This clonotype was picked up many times. The chain couples TRBV28 to TRBJ2-7; D unclear. Trimming removed 3 bases at V and 1 base at J, with 4 bases between. Germline V gene sequence: CDR1 MDHEN, CDR2 SYDVKM. The CDR3 sequence is 12 residues long. In DNA form, the CDR3 reads TGTGCCAGCAGTTTCCAATCCTACGAGCAGTACTTC. Encoded protein: CASSFQSYEQYF. The full variable domain, completed using reference TRBV28 and TRBJ2-7, is DVKVTQSSRYLVKRTGEKVFLECVQDMDHENMFWYRQDPGLGLRLIYFSYDVKMKEKGDIPEGYSVSREKKERFSLILESASTNQTSMYLCASSFQSYEQYFGPGTRLTVT.

The V gene is TRBV25-1, the J gene TRBJ2-7; 12 bases line up with TRBD2. In germline, CDR1 is MGHDK, CDR2 SYGVNS. V shed 6 bases, J shed 7 bases, and the junction held 10 bases outside the gene matches. The CDR3 is made up of 15 amino acids. CDR3 nucleotides: TGTGCCAGCAGCTTAGGACTAGCGGGGTACAATGAGCAGTACTTC. Translated: CASSLGLAGYNEQYF.

J is TRBJ1-5 and V is TRBV2, with D perhaps TRBD1 (6 bases). Germline V gene lookup returns CDR1 SNHLY and CDR2 FYNNEI. The CDR3 sequence is 16 residues long. V lost 3 bases to trimming and J lost 1 base, with 13 bases between them. The CDR3 DNA follows: TGTGCCAGCAGTGATCGGGGGCTGGGGAGCAATCAGCCCCAGCATTTT. This gives the protein CASSDRGLGSNQPQHF.

This clonotype appeared many times. The chain couples TRBV9 to TRBJ1-1; possible D gene TRBD1, 6 bases. Trimming shortened V by 0 bases and J by 4 bases, and 16 bases separated the two germline ends. Germline V CDR1 and CDR2: SGDLS, YYNGEE. The CDR3 contains 16 residues. The CDR3 sequence is CASSVGLTRGTTEAFF. The CDR3, as DNA: TGTGCCAGCAGCGTAGGACTTACCAGGGGAACCACTGAAGCTTTCTTT.

This clonotype has only a few counts. The chain combines TRBV19 with TRBJ1-3; D not resolved. V dropped 3 bases and J dropped 0 bases, with 9 bases sitting between them. From germline, CDR1 is LNHDA and CDR2 SQIVND (reference sequence). There are 15 residues in the CDR3. CDR3 DNA: TGTGCCAGTAGTATTGACGGCGCCTCTGGAAACACCATATATTTT. It translates to CASSIDGASGNTIYF.

This clonotype showed up many times. The CDR3 coding sequence is TGTGCCAGCAGTTGGACAGGAAGCTCCTACGAGCAGTACTTC. Its protein is CASSWTGSSYEQYF. The chain joins TRBV2 to TRBJ2-7; 7 bases align to TRBD1. The ends lost 5 bases at V and 0 bases at J; junction bases unmatched: 4. Per the germline V gene, CDR1 is SNHLY and CDR2 is FYNNEI. The CDR3 has 14 residues.

This clonotype was seen at least ten times. CDR3 sequence reads: CASSLGDRATEAFF. The CDR3 DNA is TGCGCCAGCAGCTTGGGGGACAGGGCCACTGAAGCTTTCTTT. The V gene is TRBV5-1, the J gene TRBJ1-1; 9 bases fit TRBD1. The J segment lost 4 bases and the V segment lost 0 bases, leaving 1 base of the junction unmatched. Germline CDR1 and CDR2: SGHRS and YFSETQ. The CDR3 covers 14 residues. Full variable domain (remainder filled in from reference TRBV5-1 and TRBJ1-1): KAGVTQTPRYLIKTRGQQVTLSCSPISGHRSVSWYQQTPGQGLQFLFEYFSETQRNKGNFPGRFSGRQFSNSRSEMNVSTLELGDSALYLCASSLGDRATEAFFGQGTRLTVV.

This clonotype was detected ten times or more. This rearrangement joins TRBV5-1 to TRBJ1-5, with a weak D call TRBD1 (5 bases). Per the germline V gene, CDR1 is SGHRS and CDR2 is YFSETQ. The V gene lost 0 bases and the J gene lost 1 base, with 11 bases spanning the gap. This CDR3 comprises 16 residues. In nucleotides, the CDR3 is TGCGCCAGCAGCTTGGATGGACATTTCAGCAATCAGCCCCAGCATTTT. Residues: CASSLDGHFSNQPQHF.

This clonotype has at least ten counts. In nucleotides, the CDR3 is TGTGCCAGCAGTCCCTCCGTACGGGGGATCGGAAACACCATATATTTT. It specifies CASSPSVRGIGNTIYF. This chain joins TRBV12-3 or TRBV12-4 and TRBJ1-3, with D tentatively TRBD1 (5 bases). The CDR3 is 16 amino acids. Trimming left V 5 bases short and J 4 bases short, with 18 bases between.

A word on this clonotype: A much larger clone lies a single base off, so this may be a read error. The chain links TRBV5-1 to TRBJ1-4; 9 bases are shared with TRBD1. CDR3 length equals 14 residues. CDR1 is SGHRS, CDR2 YFSETQ, per germline. The CDR3 loop is CASSRGQGREKLLF. Written as DNA, the CDR3 is TGCGCCAGCAGCCGGGGACAGGGAAGGGAAAAACTGCTTTTT.

The sample holds many counts of this clonotype. The CDR3 DNA sequence: TGTGCCAGCAGCTTGCCTAGGGCAGGCACCTATGGCTACACCTTC. This codes for CASSLPRAGTYGYTF. This chain joins TRBV5-6 and TRBJ1-2; D gene uncertain. CDR3 size: 15 residues. The V gene lost 1 base and the J gene lost 4 bases, with 14 bases spanning the gap. Germline CDR1 SGHDT, CDR2 YYEEEE.

Comments on this clonotype: One junction end does not reproduce the germline sequence, and a read error may be involved. The chain is built from TRBV7-8 and TRBJ2-7; D is undetermined. CDR1 and CDR2 from the germline V gene are SGHVS and FQNEAQ. This CDR3 is 13 amino acids long. DNA for the CDR3: TGTGCCAGCAGCTTGGGCGGTTCCTACGGGCAGTACTTC. It is translated as CASSLGGSYGQYF.

This clonotype was picked up one time. The chain couples TRBV24-1 to TRBJ2-2; no clear D gene. The germline V gene has CDR1 KGHDR and CDR2 SFDVKD. V gave up 6 bases and J gave up 3 bases, with 10 bases separating them. This CDR3 spans 14 amino acids. The chain's CDR3 is CATSPPYDTGELFF. CDR3 sequence (DNA): TGTGCCACCAGTCCCCCCTACGACACCGGGGAGCTGTTTTTT.

This clonotype has at least ten counts. The chain links TRBV5-1 to TRBJ2-5; possible D gene TRBD2, 6 bases. The CDR3 totals 15 residues. The V end lost 0 bases, the J end lost 5 bases, and 14 bases lay between the germline ends. Germline CDR1 is SGHRS and CDR2 is YFSETQ. The DNA for the CDR3 is TGCGCCAGCAGCTTGGGACTAGATGGGGAGGAGACCCAGTACTTC. Its protein product is CASSLGLDGEETQYF.

Of note for this clonotype: This may stem from a read error, because a much larger clone lies one nucleotide away. This likely comes from a read error, as the CDR3 has no conserved phenylalanine or tryptophan at its end. The chain couples TRBV6-4 to TRBJ1-2; TRBD1 might be the D (5 bases). With 4 bases removed from V and 4 bases from J, the gap between germline ends came to 13 bases. The CDR3 has 14 amino acids. Germline CDR1 MRHNA, CDR2 SNTAGT. The CDR3 nucleotides read TGTGCCAGCAGTGCCGAGACCGGGGGCTATGGCTACACCCTC. Amino acids: CASSAETGGYGYTL.

This clonotype showed up just once. The junction differs from germline at one of its ends, possibly a read error. The chain has TRBV2 and TRBJ1-5, with 8 bases aligning to TRBD1. The CDR3 covers 14 residues. Germline V gene sequence: CDR1 SNHLY, CDR2 FYNNEI. CDR3 region: CASREGQGGQPQHF. The CDR3 DNA reads TGTGCCAGCAGGGAAGGACAGGGAGGACAGCCCCAGCATTTT.

This chain links TRBV2 with TRBJ2-3, with D unclear. Trimming left V 8 bases short and J 2 bases short, with 8 bases between. This CDR3 comprises 12 residues. Germline CDR1 reads SNHLY; CDR2 reads FYNNEI. CDR3 in DNA: TGTGCCAGCGCTGTCTCCACAGATACGCAGTATTTT. Translation gives CASAVSTDTQYF.